This note documents a single T cell receptor beta chain sequence. Its matching antigen is unknown. The source of the sample is a study of CD8+CD57+ T cells in acquired aplastic anemia. As for the study in general: On average, sorted CD4+ and CD8+ cells gave approximately 3.1 ug of DNA. Study outcomes and limitations: CD8+ Simpson's diversity showed no significant patient-control difference.

This CDR3 region has 17 residues. CDR1 and CDR2 (germline): LNHNV, YYDKDF (reference sequence). The V end lost 0 bases, the J end lost 3 bases, and 12 bases lay between the germline ends. It was patients with CD8+CD57+ cell expansion by flow cytometry who were chosen for sequencing. Blood samples were obtained from patients who had received no prior therapy. Genomic DNA, the template, was used for profiling of the TCR beta VDJ and CDR3. A single record per CDR3 protein comes from TCRdb applying MiXCR to the reads. This table has some 150,000 distinct CDR3 sequences, 60% to 80% appearing once. This sequence was found in a human donor with aplastic anemia. This chain links TRBV15 with TRBJ1-6, with D unclear. Sequenced sample: sorted CD4+, CD8+, or CD8+CD57+ T cells (not recorded which) from PBMCs. Here the CDR3 DNA reads TGTGCCACCAGCAGAGATGGGAGCGCCTTCTATAATTCACCCCTCCACTTT. This translates into CATSRDGSAFYNSPLHF.